A selection of T cell receptor beta chains follows, all from one sample in a study of T cells in Graves' hyperthyroidism and ophthalmopathy. TCRdb ran MiXCR on the multiplex PCR reads and lists one entry per CDR3 protein. The sample carries nearly 600,000 distinct CDR3 sequences, 14% recorded once. Input material: blood. Receptors were obtained from a woman aged 18-30 years with Graves' ophthalmopathy. Each CDR3 is given with its conserved first and last residue. A D gene is named only where the DNA matches it firmly. The size entry is marked missing in some rows and otherwise reads once, few, many or a size class.

d_call	clone_size	v_call	j_call	cdr3_aa	cdr3_nt
TRBD1	few	TRBV30	TRBJ2-7	CAWSGKGTGTHEQYF	TGTGCCTGGAGTGGCAAGGGGACAGGGACGCACGAGCAGTACTTC
NA	many	TRBV30	TRBJ2-7	CAWSVYYEQYF	TGTGCCTGGAGTGTATACTACGAGCAGTACTTC
TRBD2	NA	TRBV6-2/TRBV6-3	TRBJ2-7	CASRRLAGIYEQYF	TGTGCCAGCAGGCGACTAGCGGGAATATACGAGCAGTACTTC
TRBD2	NA	TRBV20-1	TRBJ2-5	CSAASESGTSGQFRKTQYF	TGCAGTGCCGCTAGTGAATCAGGGACTAGCGGCCAGTTTAGAAAGACCCAGTACTTC
TRBD1	NA	TRBV7-9	TRBJ1-2	CASSWGQEPNYGYTF	TGTGCCAGCAGTTGGGGACAGGAGCCTAACTATGGCTACACCTTC
NA	once	TRBV20-1	TRBJ2-7	CSARDLRDQANYEQYF	TGCAGTGCTAGAGATCTCCGGGACCAGGCGAACTACGAGCAGTACTTC
NA	many	TRBV2	TRBJ2-1	CAGGGRSYNEQFF	TGTGCAGGGGGGGGACGCTCCTACAATGAGCAGTTCTTC
TRBD2	many	TRBV9	TRBJ2-1	CASSVAGGPENEQFF	TGTGCCAGCAGCGTCGCGGGAGGGCCGGAAAATGAGCAGTTCTTC
NA	NA	TRBV27	TRBJ2-7	CASSLSIVRRREQYF	TGTGCCAGCAGTTTATCGATAGTTAGGCGGCGCGAGCAGTACTTC
TRBD1	many	TRBV20-1	TRBJ1-5	CSARADRDNQPQHF	TGCAGTGCTAGGGCGGACAGGGATAATCAGCCCCAGCATTTT
TRBD2	few	TRBV6-2/TRBV6-3	TRBJ2-1	CASNPAGGLPYNEQFF	TGTGCCAGCAACCCAGCGGGAGGGCTCCCCTACAATGAGCAGTTCTTC
TRBD2	few	TRBV4-2	TRBJ2-3	CASSSRVAGGPTDTQYF	TGTGCCAGCAGCTCCCGGGTAGCGGGAGGCCCCACAGATACGCAGTATTTT
NA	many	TRBV20-1	TRBJ2-1	CSARLRPGFYNEQFF	TGCAGTGCTAGACTGCGGCCTGGCTTCTACAATGAGCAGTTCTTC
NA	many	TRBV20-1	TRBJ2-5	CSASRASVERETQYF	TGCAGTGCTAGCAGGGCTAGCGTAGAGAGAGAGACCCAGTACTTC
TRBD1	many	TRBV29-1	TRBJ1-4	CSVRDRVGGEKLFF	TGCAGCGTTCGGGACAGGGTCGGTGGTGAAAAACTGTTTTTT